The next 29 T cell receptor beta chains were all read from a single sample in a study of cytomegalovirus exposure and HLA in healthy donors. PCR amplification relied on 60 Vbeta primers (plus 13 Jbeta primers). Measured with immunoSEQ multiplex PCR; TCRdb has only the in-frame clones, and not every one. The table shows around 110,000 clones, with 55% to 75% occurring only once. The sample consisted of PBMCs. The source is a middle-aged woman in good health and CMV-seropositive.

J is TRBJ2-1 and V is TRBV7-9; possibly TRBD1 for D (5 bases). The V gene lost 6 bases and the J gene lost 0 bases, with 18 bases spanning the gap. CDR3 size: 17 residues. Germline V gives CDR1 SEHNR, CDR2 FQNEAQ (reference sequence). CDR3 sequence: CASRPRAGFSSYNEQFF. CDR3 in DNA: TGTGCCAGCAGACCAAGAGCAGGGTTTAGCTCCTACAATGAGCAGTTCTTC.

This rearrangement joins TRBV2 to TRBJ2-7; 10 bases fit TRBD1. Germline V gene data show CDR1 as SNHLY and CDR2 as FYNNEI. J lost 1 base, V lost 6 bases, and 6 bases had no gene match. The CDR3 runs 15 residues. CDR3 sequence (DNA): TGTGCCAGCAGGAGAGGGACAGGGGAGTCCTACGAGCAGTACTTC. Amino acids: CASRRGTGESYEQYF.

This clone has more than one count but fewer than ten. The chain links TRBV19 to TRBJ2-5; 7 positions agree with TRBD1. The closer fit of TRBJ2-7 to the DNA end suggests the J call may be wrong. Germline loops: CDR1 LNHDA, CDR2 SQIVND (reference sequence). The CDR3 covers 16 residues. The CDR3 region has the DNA TGTGCCAGTAGTATGGGTCCCGGGACAGCTCTCTCCGAGCAGTACTTC. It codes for CASSMGPGTALSEQYF.

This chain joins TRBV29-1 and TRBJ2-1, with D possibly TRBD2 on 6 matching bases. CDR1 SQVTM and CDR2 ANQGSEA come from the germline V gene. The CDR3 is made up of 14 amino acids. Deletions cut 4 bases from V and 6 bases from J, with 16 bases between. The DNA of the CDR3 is TGCAGCGTTGTGAATCGGGAGAGGGTCAATGAGCAGTTCTTC. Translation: CSVVNRERVNEQFF.

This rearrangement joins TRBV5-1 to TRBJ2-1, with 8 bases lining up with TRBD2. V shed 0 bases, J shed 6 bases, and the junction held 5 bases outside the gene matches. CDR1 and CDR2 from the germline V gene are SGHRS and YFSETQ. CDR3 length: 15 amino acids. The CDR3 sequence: CASSLAAGEINEQFF. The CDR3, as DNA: TGCGCCAGCAGCTTGGCAGCGGGAGAAATCAATGAGCAGTTCTTC.

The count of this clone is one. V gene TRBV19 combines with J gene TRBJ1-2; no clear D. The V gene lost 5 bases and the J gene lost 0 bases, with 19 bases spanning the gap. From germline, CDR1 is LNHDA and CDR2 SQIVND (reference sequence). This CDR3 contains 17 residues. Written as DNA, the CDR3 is TGTGCCAGTAGTTCAATAGACATCCCCCGAGCTAACTATGGCTACACCTTC. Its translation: CASSSIDIPRANYGYTF.

This CDR3 reads CASSLGGEANYGYTF. The DNA of the CDR3 is TGTGCCAGCAGCTTAGGGGGAGAAGCTAACTATGGCTACACCTTC. The chain has TRBV7-6 and TRBJ1-2; D ambiguous. From germline, CDR1 is SGHVS and CDR2 FNYEAQ. Trimming took 1 base from V and 0 from J, leaving 9 bases between them. This CDR3 is 15 amino acids long.

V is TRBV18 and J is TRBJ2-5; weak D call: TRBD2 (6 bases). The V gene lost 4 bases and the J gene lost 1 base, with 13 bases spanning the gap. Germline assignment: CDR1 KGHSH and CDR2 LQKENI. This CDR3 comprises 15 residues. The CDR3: CASSRGDLAQETQYF. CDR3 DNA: TGTGCCAGCTCACGAGGGGACTTAGCCCAAGAGACCCAGTACTTC.

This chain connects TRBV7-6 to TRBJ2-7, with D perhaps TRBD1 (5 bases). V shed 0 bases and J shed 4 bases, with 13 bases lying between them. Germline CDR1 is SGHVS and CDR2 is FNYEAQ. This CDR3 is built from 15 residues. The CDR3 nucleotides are TGTGCCAGCAGCTTAGCAATAGGGGCGCGATACGAGCAGTACTTC. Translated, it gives CASSLAIGARYEQYF.

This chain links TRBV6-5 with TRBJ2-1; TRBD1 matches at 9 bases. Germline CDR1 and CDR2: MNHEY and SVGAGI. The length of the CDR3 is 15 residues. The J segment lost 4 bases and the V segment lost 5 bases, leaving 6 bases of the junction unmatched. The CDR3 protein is CASSLGTGPYNEQFF. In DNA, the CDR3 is TGTGCCAGCAGTCTCGGGACAGGGCCTTACAATGAGCAGTTCTTC.

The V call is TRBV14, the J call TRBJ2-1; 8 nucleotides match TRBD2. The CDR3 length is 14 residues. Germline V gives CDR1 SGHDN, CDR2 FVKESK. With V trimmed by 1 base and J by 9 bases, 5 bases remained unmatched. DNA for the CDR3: TGTGCCAGCAGCCAAGTCGGGAGGGCCTTTGAGCAGTTCTTC. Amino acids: CASSQVGRAFEQFF. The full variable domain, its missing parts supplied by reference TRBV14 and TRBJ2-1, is EAGVTQFPSHSVIEKGQTVTLRCDPISGHDNLYWYRRVMGKEIKFLLHFVKESKQDESGMPNNRFLAERTGGTYSTLKVQPAELEDSGVYFCASSQVGRAFEQFFGPGTRLTVL.

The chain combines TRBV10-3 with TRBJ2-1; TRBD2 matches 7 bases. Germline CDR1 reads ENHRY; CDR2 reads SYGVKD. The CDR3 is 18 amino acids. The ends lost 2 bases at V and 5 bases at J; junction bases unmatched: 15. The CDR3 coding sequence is TGTGCCATCAGTGAGCCGGTCATCCTAGCGGACTCACACAATGAGCAGTTCTTC. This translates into CAISEPVILADSHNEQFF.

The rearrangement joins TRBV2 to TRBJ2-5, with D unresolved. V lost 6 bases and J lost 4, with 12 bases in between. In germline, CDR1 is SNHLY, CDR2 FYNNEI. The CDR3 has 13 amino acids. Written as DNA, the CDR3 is TGTGCCAGCAGCGCCCACCCGGGAGAGACCCAGTACTTC. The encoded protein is CASSAHPGETQYF.

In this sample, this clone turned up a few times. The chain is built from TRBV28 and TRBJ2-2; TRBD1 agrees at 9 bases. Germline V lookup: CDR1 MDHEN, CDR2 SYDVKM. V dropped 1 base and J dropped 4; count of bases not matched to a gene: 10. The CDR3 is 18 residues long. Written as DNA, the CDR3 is TGTGCCAGCAGTTTATTTCCGGACAGGGGCAAGAGCACCGGGGAGCTGTTTTTT. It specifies CASSLFPDRGKSTGELFF.

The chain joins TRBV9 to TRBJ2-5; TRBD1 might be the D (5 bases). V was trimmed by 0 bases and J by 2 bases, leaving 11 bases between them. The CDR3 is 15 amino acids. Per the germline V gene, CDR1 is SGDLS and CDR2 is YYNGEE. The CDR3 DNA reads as TGTGCCAGCAGCGTAGCTCCCAGGGATCAAGAGACCCAGTACTTC. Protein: CASSVAPRDQETQYF. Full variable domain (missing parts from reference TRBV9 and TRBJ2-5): DSGVTQTPKHLITATGQRVTLRCSPRSGDLSVYWYQQSLDQGLQFLIQYYNGEERAKGNILERFSAQQFPDLHSELNLSSLELGDSALYFCASSVAPRDQETQYFGPGTRLLVL.

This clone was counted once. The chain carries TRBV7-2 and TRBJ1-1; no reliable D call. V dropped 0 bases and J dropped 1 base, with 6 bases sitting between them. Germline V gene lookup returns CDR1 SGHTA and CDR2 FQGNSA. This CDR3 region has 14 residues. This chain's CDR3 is CASSLAHGNTEAFF. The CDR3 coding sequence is TGTGCCAGCAGCTTAGCCCACGGGAACACTGAAGCTTTCTTT.

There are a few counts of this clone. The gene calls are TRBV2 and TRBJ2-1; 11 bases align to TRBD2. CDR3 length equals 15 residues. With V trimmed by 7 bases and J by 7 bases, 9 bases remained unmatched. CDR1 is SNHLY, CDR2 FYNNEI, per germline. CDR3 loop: CASTDLAGGLNEQFF. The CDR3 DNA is TGTGCCAGCACGGATCTAGCGGGAGGACTAAATGAGCAGTTCTTC.

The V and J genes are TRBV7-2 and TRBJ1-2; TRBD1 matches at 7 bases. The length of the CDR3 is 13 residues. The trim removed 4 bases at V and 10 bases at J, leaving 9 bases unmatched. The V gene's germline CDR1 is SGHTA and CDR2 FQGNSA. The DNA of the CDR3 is TGTGCCAGCAGCTCTTTCGGACAGGAGGACTACACCTTC. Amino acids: CASSSFGQEDYTF.

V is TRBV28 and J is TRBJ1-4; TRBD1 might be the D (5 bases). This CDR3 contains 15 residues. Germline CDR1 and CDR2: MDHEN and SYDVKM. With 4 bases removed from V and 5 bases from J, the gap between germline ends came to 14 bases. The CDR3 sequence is CASSWGGRKNEKLFF. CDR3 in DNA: TGTGCCAGCAGTTGGGGGGGACGGAAAAATGAAAAACTGTTTTTT.

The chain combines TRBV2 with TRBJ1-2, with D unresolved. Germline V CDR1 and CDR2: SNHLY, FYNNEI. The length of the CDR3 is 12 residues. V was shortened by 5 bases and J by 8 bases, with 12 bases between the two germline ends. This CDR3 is CASSWRVWGYTF. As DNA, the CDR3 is TGTGCCAGCAGTTGGAGGGTGTGGGGCTACACCTTC.

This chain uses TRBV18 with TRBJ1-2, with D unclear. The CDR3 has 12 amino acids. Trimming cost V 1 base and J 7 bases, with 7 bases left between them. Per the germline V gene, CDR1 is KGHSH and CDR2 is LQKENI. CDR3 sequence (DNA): TGTGCCAGCTCACCACTCGAGGGTGGCTACACCTTC. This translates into CASSPLEGGYTF. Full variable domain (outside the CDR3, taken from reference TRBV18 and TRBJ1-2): NAGVMQNPRHLVRRRGQEARLRCSPMKGHSHVYWYRQLPEEGLKFMVYLQKENIIDESGMPKERFSAEFPKEGPSILRIQQVVRGDSAAYFCASSPLEGGYTFGSGTRLTVV.

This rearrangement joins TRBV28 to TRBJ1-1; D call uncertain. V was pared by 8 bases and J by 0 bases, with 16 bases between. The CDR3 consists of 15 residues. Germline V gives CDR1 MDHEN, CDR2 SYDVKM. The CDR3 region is CASSFPGAMNTEAFF. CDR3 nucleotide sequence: TGTGCCAGCTCCTTCCCCGGAGCTATGAACACTGAAGCTTTCTTT.

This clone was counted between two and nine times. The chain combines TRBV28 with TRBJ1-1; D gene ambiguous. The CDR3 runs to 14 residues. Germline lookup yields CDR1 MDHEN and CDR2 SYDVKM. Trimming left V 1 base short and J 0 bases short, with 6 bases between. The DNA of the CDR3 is TGTGCCAGCAGTTTATCACCGGTGAACACTGAAGCTTTCTTT. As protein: CASSLSPVNTEAFF.

CDR3 sequence (DNA): TGTGCCAGCGTGGCCCGAGCGGCGGTATACAATGAGCAGTTCTTC. It translates to CASVARAAVYNEQFF. This chain uses TRBV2 with TRBJ2-1, with D possibly matching TRBD2 (5 bases). The CDR3 is made up of 15 amino acids. Deletions cut 8 bases from V and 4 bases from J, with 18 bases between. CDR1 and CDR2 (germline): SNHLY, FYNNEI.

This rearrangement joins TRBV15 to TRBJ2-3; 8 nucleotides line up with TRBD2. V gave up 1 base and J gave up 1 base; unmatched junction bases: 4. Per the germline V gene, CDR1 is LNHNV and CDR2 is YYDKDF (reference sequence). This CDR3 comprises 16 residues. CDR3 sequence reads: CATSRGSGSRTDTQYF. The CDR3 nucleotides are TGTGCCACCAGCAGAGGGAGCGGGAGCCGCACAGATACGCAGTATTTT.

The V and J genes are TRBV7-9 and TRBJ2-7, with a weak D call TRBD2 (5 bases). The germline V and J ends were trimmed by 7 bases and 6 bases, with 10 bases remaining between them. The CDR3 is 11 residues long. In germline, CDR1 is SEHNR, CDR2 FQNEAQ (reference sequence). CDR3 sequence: CASTKRGEQYF. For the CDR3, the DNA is TGTGCCAGCACTAAACGGGGCGAGCAGTACTTC.

The CDR3 DNA is TGCGCCAGCAGCCACCCGGTGGAGGTAGGGGGTGATGAGCAGTTCTTC. Translation gives CASSHPVEVGGDEQFF. V gene TRBV4-3 combines with J gene TRBJ2-1; possible D gene TRBD1, 6 bases. The V and J ends lost 3 bases and 8 bases respectively, with 20 bases between them. This CDR3 has 16 residues. Per germline, CDR1 LGHNA and CDR2 YSLEER.

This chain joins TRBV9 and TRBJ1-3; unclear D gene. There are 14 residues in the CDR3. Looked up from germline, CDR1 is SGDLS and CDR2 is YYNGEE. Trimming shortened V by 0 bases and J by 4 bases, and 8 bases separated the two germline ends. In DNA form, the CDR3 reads TGTGCCAGCAGCGTAGGAGGGCCCGGAAACACCATATATTTT. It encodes CASSVGGPGNTIYF.

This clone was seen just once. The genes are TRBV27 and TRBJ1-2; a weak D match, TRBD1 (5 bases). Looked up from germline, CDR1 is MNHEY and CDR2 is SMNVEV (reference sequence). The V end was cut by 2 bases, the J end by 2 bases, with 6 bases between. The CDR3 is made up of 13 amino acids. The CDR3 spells CASSLGANYGYTF. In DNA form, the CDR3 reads TGTGCCAGCAGTTTAGGGGCCAACTATGGCTACACCTTC.